What follows are 17 T cell receptor beta chains derived from one specimen sequenced in a study of OX40 agonist ivuxolimab in advanced cancers. The assay was immunoSEQ multiplex PCR, and TCRdb's table has in-frame clones only and misses some. The top ten hold 0.82% of the sample, which has 90,000 to 100,000 clones, about 85% seen once. This specimen was CD4+ or CD8+ T cells sorted from blood, taken in a trial of the OX40 agonist ivuxolimab. Source of these receptors: an adult with an advanced solid tumor such as melanoma, head and neck, liver or kidney cancer.

CDR3 region: CASEIGQGRGHEQYV. CDR3 in DNA: TGTGCCAGTGAAATAGGACAGGGGCGAGGACACGAGCAGTACGTC. The chain couples TRBV6-1 to TRBJ2-7; 9 nucleotides line up with TRBD1. The CDR3 length is 15 residues. The ends lost 9 bases at V and 5 bases at J; junction bases unmatched: 14. The germline gives CDR1 MNHNS, CDR2 SASEGT.

J is TRBJ2-5 and V is TRBV5-8; no definite D call. V lost 1 base and J lost 2, with 0 bases in between. Germline CDR1 reads SGHTS; CDR2 reads YDEGEE. The CDR3 contains 11 residues. The CDR3 nucleotides are TGTGCCAGCAGCTTGCAAGAGACCCAGTACTTC. It specifies CASSLQETQYF.

The genes are TRBV7-3 and TRBJ1-1, with D possibly matching TRBD1 (6 bases). This CDR3 contains 14 residues. V was trimmed by 5 bases and J by 2 bases, leaving 12 bases between them. Germline V lookup: CDR1 SGHTA, CDR2 FQGTGA. The CDR3 DNA reads TGTGCCAGCAGCCAACAGGGACCAAACACTGAAGCTTTCTTT. Translation: CASSQQGPNTEAFF. Filled out from reference TRBV7-3 and TRBJ1-1, the complete variable domain reads GAGVSQTPSNKVTEKGKYVELRCDPISGHTALYWYRQSLGQGPEFLIYFQGTGAADDSGLPNDRFFAVRPEGSVSTLKIQRTERGDSAVYLCASSQQGPNTEAFFGQGTRLTVV.

CDR3: CASSYAGVYEGGGYTF. In DNA, the CDR3 is TGTGCCAGCAGCTATGCAGGGGTTTATGAGGGGGGTGGCTACACCTTC. This sequence joins TRBV28 and TRBJ1-2; D perhaps matches TRBD1 (6 bases). V lost 6 bases, J lost 7 bases, and 24 bases lay in between. The V gene's germline CDR1 is MDHEN and CDR2 SYDVKM. The CDR3 is 16 residues long.

This chain uses TRBV5-1 with TRBJ2-7; unclear D gene. The germline gives CDR1 SGHRS, CDR2 YFSETQ. Trimming stripped 0 bases from V and 6 bases from J, with 10 bases between. The CDR3 consists of 13 residues. DNA of the CDR3: TGCGCCAGCAGCTTGGACAGAAGGTCCGAGCAGTACTTC. Translating gives CASSLDRRSEQYF. Combining the CDR3 with reference TRBV5-1 and TRBJ2-7 gives the whole variable domain KAGVTQTPRYLIKTRGQQVTLSCSPISGHRSVSWYQQTPGQGLQFLFEYFSETQRNKGNFPGRFSGRQFSNSRSEMNVSTLELGDSALYLCASSLDRRSEQYFGPGTRLTVT.

The rearrangement links TRBV7-2 to TRBJ2-1, with D maybe TRBD1 (5 bases). V shed 6 bases and J shed 11 bases, with 14 bases lying between them. CDR3 size: 12 residues. Germline CDR1 SGHTA, CDR2 FQGNSA. CDR3 nucleotide sequence: TGTGCCAGCAGTGGCCCCGGACAACAGCAGTTCTTC. As protein: CASSGPGQQQFF. Drawing the rest from reference TRBV7-2 and TRBJ2-1, the complete variable domain is GAGVSQSPSNKVTEKGKDVELRCDPISGHTALYWYRQSLGQGLEFLIYFQGNSAPDKSGLPSDRFSAERTGGSVSTLTIQRTQQEDSAVYLCASSGPGQQQFFGPGTRLTVL.

The V call is TRBV7-2, the J call TRBJ1-3; D is undetermined. The V gene's germline CDR1 is SGHTA and CDR2 FQGNSA. The CDR3 has 18 amino acids. The V end lost 2 bases, the J end lost 4 bases, and 21 bases lay between the germline ends. This CDR3 reads CASSLKRGNEVSGNTIYF. For the CDR3, the DNA is TGTGCCAGCAGCTTAAAGCGGGGTAATGAAGTGTCCGGAAACACCATATATTTT. The full variable domain, rest sourced from reference TRBV7-2 and TRBJ1-3, is GAGVSQSPSNKVTEKGKDVELRCDPISGHTALYWYRQSLGQGLEFLIYFQGNSAPDKSGLPSDRFSAERTGGSVSTLTIQRTQQEDSAVYLCASSLKRGNEVSGNTIYFGEGSWLTVV.

V is TRBV6-5 and J is TRBJ2-1, with D possibly TRBD2 on 5 matching bases. Germline CDR1 reads MNHEY; CDR2 reads SVGAGI. The V gene lost 5 bases and the J gene lost 11 bases, with 10 bases spanning the gap. The CDR3 loop spans 11 amino acids. The CDR3 DNA reads TGTGCCAGCAGTAGGGAGACTAAGCAGTTCTTC. This sequence encodes CASSRETKQFF.

This chain connects TRBV7-9 to TRBJ2-4; 12 bases align to TRBD2. The CDR3 length is 16 residues. V shed 2 bases and J 1 base; nucleotides not matched to a gene: 0. In germline, CDR1 is SEHNR, CDR2 FQNEAQ (reference sequence). DNA of the CDR3: TGTGCCAGCAGCTTAACTAGCGGGAGGGCCAAAAACATTCAGTACTTC. It translates to CASSLTSGRAKNIQYF.

This chain connects TRBV18 to TRBJ1-2; 9 bases agree with TRBD1. From germline, CDR1 is KGHSH and CDR2 LQKENI. V lost 3 bases, J lost 5 bases, and 1 base stayed unmatched. The CDR3 runs to 13 residues. In DNA, the CDR3 is TGTGCCAGCTCACCGGGACAGGGATATGGCTACACCTTC. Translating it yields CASSPGQGYGYTF.

This clone was recorded once. This chain connects TRBV6-5 to TRBJ1-4; tentative D call: TRBD1 (5 bases). The CDR3 extends over 13 amino acids. V was clipped by 8 bases and J by 4 bases, with 11 bases between them. The germline CDR1 and CDR2 sequences are MNHEY and SVGAGI. Written as DNA, the CDR3 is TGTGCCAGCGAAGACAGCCATAATGAAAAACTGTTTTTT. Translation gives CASEDSHNEKLFF.

J is TRBJ1-1 and V is TRBV2; possibly TRBD1 for D (5 bases). The CDR3 is 13 amino acids. The V gene lost 4 bases and the J gene lost 6 bases, with 12 bases spanning the gap. Germline CDR1 SNHLY, CDR2 FYNNEI. Here the CDR3 DNA reads TGTGCCAGCAGTGCAATAGGGGCGTCTGAAGCTTTCTTT. As protein: CASSAIGASEAFF.

The chain links TRBV30 to TRBJ2-3, with 7 nucleotides matching TRBD2. V gave up 5 bases and J gave up 6 bases; unmatched junction bases: 11. CDR1 is GTSNPN, CDR2 SVGIG, per germline (reference sequence). This CDR3 comprises 14 residues. In DNA form, the CDR3 reads TGTGCCTGGTCGGGTGGCGGGAGTAAGGATACGCAGTATTTT. It codes for CAWSGGGSKDTQYF.

The DNA of the CDR3 is TGTGCCAGCAGTTTCGCAGGGTCTGGAAACACCATATATTTT. Amino acids: CASSFAGSGNTIYF. V and J are TRBV27 and TRBJ1-3; a weak D match, TRBD1 (5 bases). V shed 3 bases and J shed 1 base, with 7 bases lying between them. This CDR3 comprises 14 residues. The germline V gene encodes CDR1 MNHEY and CDR2 SMNVEV (reference sequence).

The table lists this clone with a count of one. The chain couples TRBV5-4 to TRBJ2-2; TRBD2 matches at 9 bases. Germline trimming cut 0 bases from V and 5 bases from J; bases unmatched to any gene: 5. The CDR3 runs 16 residues. Germline loops: CDR1 SGHNT, CDR2 YYREEE (reference sequence). CDR3 residues: CASSLGISGGTGELFF. The CDR3 DNA reads as TGTGCCAGCAGCTTGGGTATTAGCGGGGGAACCGGGGAGCTGTTTTTT.

The genes are TRBV6-1 and TRBJ2-1; D is unresolved. V lost 0 bases and J lost 7, with 13 bases in between. CDR1 is MNHNS, CDR2 SASEGT, per germline. The CDR3 length is 15 residues. CDR3 loop: CASSEALGPQNEQFF. For the CDR3, the DNA is TGTGCCAGCAGTGAAGCGCTGGGCCCCCAAAATGAGCAGTTCTTC.

This chain links TRBV28 with TRBJ1-2; D gene ambiguous. Germline V CDR1 and CDR2: MDHEN, SYDVKM. The CDR3 consists of 13 residues. Trimming pared 2 bases from V and 12 bases from J, leaving 16 bases between. The CDR3 region is CASSLMSPPTHTF. CDR3 DNA sequence: TGTGCCAGCAGTTTAATGAGCCCCCCGACCCACACCTTC.